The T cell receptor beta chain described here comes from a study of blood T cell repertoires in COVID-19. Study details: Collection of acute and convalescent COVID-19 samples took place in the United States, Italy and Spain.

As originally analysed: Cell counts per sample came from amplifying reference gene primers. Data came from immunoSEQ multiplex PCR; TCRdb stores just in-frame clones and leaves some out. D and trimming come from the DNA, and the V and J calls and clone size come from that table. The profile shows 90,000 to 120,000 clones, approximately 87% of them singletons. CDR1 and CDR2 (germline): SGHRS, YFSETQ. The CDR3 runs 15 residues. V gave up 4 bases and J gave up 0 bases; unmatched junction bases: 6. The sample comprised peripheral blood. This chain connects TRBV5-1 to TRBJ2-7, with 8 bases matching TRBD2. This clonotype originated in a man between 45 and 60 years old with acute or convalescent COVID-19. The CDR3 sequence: CASSLLADFSYEQYF. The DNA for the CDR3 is TGCGCCAGCAGCCTACTAGCGGACTTCTCCTACGAGCAGTACTTC.